This is a list of T cell receptor beta chains from one sample in a study of pediatric ulcerative colitis. The method was immunoSEQ multiplex PCR; TCRdb's version includes in-frame clones alone and lacks a portion of them. The table shows about 36,000 clones, with less than 80% occurring only once. Sequencing was done on a sample of gut tissue. The receptor source for this set is a boy between 10 and 17 years old with moderate ulcerative colitis. The CDR3 runs from the conserved cysteine through the conserved F or W. The order of the fields is J gene, clone size, V gene, D gene, CDR3 DNA, CDR3 protein. The D gene is left open where the match is weak. Where a row states a size, it is once, few, many or the class of an expanded clone; other rows omit it.

TRBJ2-1 once TRBV6-5 NA TGTGCCAGCAGCCGGGATTGGGCGAAGGGCAATGAGCAGTTCTTC CASSRDWAKGNEQFF
TRBJ1-5 medium-sized TRBV4-1 TRBD1 TGCGCCAGCAGCCAAGTTCAGGGGGTTCATAGCAATCAGCCCCAGCATTTT CASSQVQGVHSNQPQHF
TRBJ1-2 NA TRBV5-5 NA TGTGCCAGCAGCTTGGCAGGGATGAACTATGGCTACACCTTC CASSLAGMNYGYTF
TRBJ1-3 NA TRBV11-2 TRBD1 TGTGCCAGCAGCAGAGACAGGGCCTCTGGAAACACCATATATTTT CASSRDRASGNTIYF
TRBJ1-5 NA TRBV18 NA TGTGCCAGCTCACCAGGAGGGAATCAGCCCCAGCATTTT CASSPGGNQPQHF
TRBJ1-3 NA TRBV11-2 NA TGTGCCAGCAGCTTTAGCGACGGGGCATTTTCTGGAAACACCATATATTTT CASSFSDGAFSGNTIYF
TRBJ1-1 NA TRBV30 NA TGTGCCTGGAGTGTAATGGGTCAAGCTTTCTTT CAWSVMGQAFF
TRBJ1-5 NA TRBV28 TRBD1 TGTGCCAGCAGTTCCCTAGACAGGGCTACTGCGCCCCAGCATTTT CASSSLDRATAPQHF
TRBJ2-1 NA TRBV19 NA TGTGCCAGTAGTATCCACTTTGTGACAGCCCTGGGGCCTAGAGCCTACAATGAGCAGTTCTTC CASSIHFVTALGPRAYNEQFF
TRBJ2-1 NA TRBV5-5 TRBD2 TGTGCCAGCAGCCTTCGGACTAGCGGACTCTACAATGAGCAGTTCTTC CASSLRTSGLYNEQFF
TRBJ2-7 NA TRBV19 NA TGTGCCAGTAGTTTCAGTCCCCTGGGCTCCTACGAGCAGTACTTC CASSFSPLGSYEQYF
TRBJ2-6 few TRBV4-1 NA TGCGCCAGCAGCCAATTTTCCCCCGGGGATTTCTCTGGGGCCAACGTCCTGACTTTC CASSQFSPGDFSGANVLTF
TRBJ2-5 once TRBV18 NA TGTGCCAGCTCACGGAACCAAGAGACCCAGTACTTC CASSRNQETQYF
TRBJ1-5 once TRBV6-6 NA TGTGCCAGCCAGACGCGAGTTACAAATCAGCCCCAGCATTTT CASQTRVTNQPQHF
TRBJ2-5 NA TRBV5-1 TRBD1 TGCGCCAGCAGCATAGGACAGGCCGCAGAGACCCAGTACTTC CASSIGQAAETQYF
TRBJ1-2 few TRBV5-4 NA TGTGCCAGCAGCTTGGCAGGGATCGGCACCTTC CASSLAGIGTF
TRBJ2-2 NA TRBV5-1 TRBD1 TGCGCCAGCAGCCAGCAGGGGGCCGGGGAGCTGTTTTTT CASSQQGAGELFF
TRBJ2-1 NA TRBV5-4 TRBD2 TGTGCCAGCAGCTTGGAGCCCAGCGGGGTGGGCTACAATGAGCAGTTCTTC CASSLEPSGVGYNEQFF
TRBJ1-5 NA TRBV6-1 NA TGTGCCAGCAGTGAAGCGACCAGGGGTCAGCCCCAGCATTTT CASSEATRGQPQHF
TRBJ1-6 few TRBV5-6 NA TGTGCCAGCAGCTCCAGGGCGGATAATTCACCCCTCCACTTT CASSSRADNSPLHF
TRBJ1-1 NA TRBV28 NA TGTGCCAGCAGCCCTCTTGGGAGCGGGCCTGAAGCTTTCTTT CASSPLGSGPEAFF
TRBJ2-7 NA TRBV23-1 NA TGCGCCAGCAGTCATAAGGAGGAATCCCCTCTCCACGAGCAGTACTTC CASSHKEESPLHEQYF
TRBJ2-3 NA TRBV7-9 TRBD2 TGTGCCAGCAGCCCTACTAGCGGGTCTCCCACAGATACGCAGTATTTT CASSPTSGSPTDTQYF
TRBJ2-2 NA TRBV7-8 NA TGTGCCAGCAGCTTGGGCAGGTTGGACACCGGGGAGCTGTTTTTT CASSLGRLDTGELFF
TRBJ2-5 NA TRBV7-8 TRBD1 TGTGCCAGCAGCTTACGTGTGGGACAGGGGGCGCGGAGGGAGACCCAGTACTTC CASSLRVGQGARRETQYF
TRBJ1-1 NA TRBV6-5 TRBD1 TGTGCCAGCACCAAGGACAGGATGAACACTGAAGCTTTCTTT CASTKDRMNTEAFF
TRBJ2-1 once TRBV9 TRBD2 TGTGCCAGCAGCTTTCCCCTAAGCGGGACGTCCTACAATGAGCAGTTCTTC CASSFPLSGTSYNEQFF
TRBJ2-7 NA TRBV5-4 NA TGTGCCAGCAGCGCCAGGACAGCGTTTAACGAGCAGTACTTC CASSARTAFNEQYF
TRBJ1-4 once TRBV5-1 NA TGCGCCAGCAAACTAGGCGGGGACAATGAAAAACTGTTTTTT CASKLGGDNEKLFF
TRBJ2-2 NA TRBV11-2 NA TGTGCCAGCAGGCTCTCGTCCCCCACCGGGGAGCTGTTTTTT CASRLSSPTGELFF
TRBJ2-7 NA TRBV5-6 NA TGTGCCAGCAGCTTGGGACGGTACTACGAGCAGTACTTC CASSLGRYYEQYF
TRBJ1-2 few TRBV6-1 NA TGTGCCAGCAGTGAAACAGGCGGCGAGGCCTATGGCTACACCTTC CASSETGGEAYGYTF
TRBJ2-6 NA TRBV7-8 NA TGTGCCAGCAGCGACTTAGGGGGTCCTGGGGCCAACGTCCTGACTTTC CASSDLGGPGANVLTF
TRBJ2-7 few TRBV6-1 TRBD1 TGTGCCAGCACCAAAGGTCGGGACAGGGGCTACGAGCAGTACTTC CASTKGRDRGYEQYF
TRBJ1-3 few TRBV4-3 NA TGCGCCAGCAGCCGAGAAACGGGGGCTGGAAACACCATATATTTT CASSRETGAGNTIYF
TRBJ1-4 NA TRBV30 NA TGTGCCTGGAGTCCCCAAGGACGGGAAAAACTGTTTTTT CAWSPQGREKLFF
TRBJ1-2 once TRBV7-2 TRBD1 TGTGCCAGCAGCCGCAGGGGGCTGAGCTATGGCTACACCTTC CASSRRGLSYGYTF
TRBJ1-3 once TRBV5-1 NA TGCGCCAGCAGCTTGGACTCCCTAACCATATATTTT CASSLDSLTIYF
TRBJ1-1 NA TRBV25-1 NA TGTGCCAGCAGTGAAGTCGGGATGGCTGAAGCTTTCTTT CASSEVGMAEAFF
TRBJ2-7 NA TRBV18 NA TGTGCCAGCTCACCTTTGGGCAGTAAACACGAGCAGTACTTC CASSPLGSKHEQYF
TRBJ2-1 once TRBV7-2 TRBD2 TGTGCCAGCAGCTCTGGCCCCGGGAGGAACAATGAGCAGTTCTTC CASSSGPGRNNEQFF
TRBJ2-2 NA TRBV7-2 TRBD1 TGTGCCAGCAGCTTAGCTTCTGTAACATTGTGGGGACAGATCTTAAAGACCGGGGAGCTGTTTTTT CASSLASVTLWGQILKTGELFF
TRBJ1-1 NA TRBV4-3 TRBD1 TGCGCCAGCAGTTACCGGGACAGTGAGACGGAAGCTTTCTTT CASSYRDSETEAFF
TRBJ2-2 NA TRBV2 NA TGTGCCAGCAGTGAAGGGGCTCTGGGGTACACCGGGGAGCTGTTTTTT CASSEGALGYTGELFF
TRBJ2-7 NA TRBV6-5 TRBD1 TGTGCCAGCAGCTCCCCACAGGGGAACTCCTACGAGCAGTACTTC CASSSPQGNSYEQYF
TRBJ2-7 NA TRBV6-5 NA TGTGCCAGCAGTAGTAGCGGCGGGGCCCCCTACGAGCAGTACTTC CASSSSGGAPYEQYF
TRBJ2-3 NA TRBV5-1 NA TGCGCCAGCAGAAAGGGGACAGATACGCAGTATTTT CASRKGTDTQYF
TRBJ1-5 NA TRBV27 NA TGTGCCAGCAGTCCAGGGATAAGGAGCAATCAGCCCCAGCATTTT CASSPGIRSNQPQHF
TRBJ2-3 NA TRBV2 TRBD2 TGTGCCAGCTGGGGACCGGGACTAGCGACAGATACGCAGTATTTT CASWGPGLATDTQYF
TRBJ2-7 few TRBV6-5 NA TGTGCCAGCAGACCACAGGGCCCCTACGAGCAGTACTTC CASRPQGPYEQYF
TRBJ2-7 few TRBV5-4 NA TGTGCCAGCAGCGGGACCTTAAAGGGGGAGCAGTACTTC CASSGTLKGEQYF
TRBJ2-2 NA TRBV5-1 NA TGCGCCAGCAGCGCCCGGGACTACACCGGGGAGCTGTTTTTT CASSARDYTGELFF
TRBJ2-5 NA TRBV7-7 NA TGTGCCAGCAGCAAGACAGATAGTGAGACCCAGTACTTC CASSKTDSETQYF